Listed here are 31 T cell receptor beta chains from one sample, sequenced in a study of blood T cells in healthy people across ages. Next came a second PCR, run for about 7 to 12 cycles, which used a sample-barcoded 5' primer along with a J-beta primer mix. TCRdb called the 5' RACE reads again in MiXCR, with one record for every CDR3 protein. The table includes about 570,000 distinct CDR3 sequences, approximately 27% detected once. The sample taken for sequencing was blood. All receptors derive from a woman in her seventies in good health.

This chain uses TRBV20-1 with TRBJ1-5; a possible D gene is TRBD1 (5 bases). This CDR3 comprises 15 residues. The germline gives CDR1 DFQATT, CDR2 SNEGSKA (reference sequence). V was shortened by 3 bases and J by 2 bases, with 14 bases between the two germline ends. The CDR3 DNA is TGCAGTGCTAGGCCCGGGGGGGTTGGCAATCAGCCCCAGCATTTT. Translation: CSARPGGVGNQPQHF.

This clonotype was picked up a small number of times. This sequence joins TRBV12-3 or TRBV12-4 and TRBJ1-6, with 9 positions matching TRBD1. The CDR3 sequence is 17 residues long. The J segment lost 9 bases and the V segment lost 6 bases, leaving 15 bases of the junction unmatched. The CDR3 DNA reads as TGTGCCAGCAGCCGAGGACAGGGGACTATAAGGGGTTCACCCCTCCACTTT. Amino acid sequence: CASSRGQGTIRGSPLHF.

This clonotype was picked up a small number of times. This rearrangement joins TRBV28 to TRBJ2-6; the D gene is possibly TRBD1 (6 bases). The CDR3 consists of 17 residues. Germline V gene data show CDR1 as MDHEN and CDR2 as SYDVKM. V was trimmed by 5 bases and J by 1 base, leaving 15 bases between them. The CDR3 loop is CASSPTGFISGANVLTF. DNA of the CDR3: TGTGCCAGCAGTCCTACAGGGTTTATATCTGGGGCCAACGTCCTGACTTTC.

The chain recombines TRBV20-1 with TRBJ2-7, with 7 bases identical to TRBD1. The germline gives CDR1 DFQATT, CDR2 SNEGSKA (reference sequence). V trimming: 6 bases; J trimming: 1 base; junction bases outside the gene matches: 6. This CDR3 region has 13 residues. The chain's CDR3 is CSAPRDSSYEQYF. The CDR3 DNA reads TGCAGTGCGCCTCGGGACAGTTCCTACGAGCAGTACTTC.

This clonotype turned up a few times. The J gene is TRBJ1-4, the V gene TRBV18; D possibly corresponds to TRBD1 (5 bases). The CDR3 contains 15 residues. CDR1 KGHSH and CDR2 LQKENI come from the germline V gene. V was cut by 3 bases and J by 7 bases, with 15 bases left in between. The DNA of the CDR3 is TGTGCCAGCTCACCCTCTCCGGGGCCGGGTGAAAAACTGTTTTTT. This codes for CASSPSPGPGEKLFF.

This clonotype was counted a few times. The chain uses TRBV20-1 and TRBJ2-7; TRBD1 or TRBD2 may be the D gene (5 bases each). Trimming left V 3 bases short and J 0 bases short, with 12 bases between. Germline-derived CDR1 and CDR2 are DFQATT and SNEGSKA (reference sequence). This CDR3 spans 14 amino acids. The CDR3 nucleotides are TGCAGTGCTAGTAAGTCGGGACCCTCCTACGAGCAGTACTTC. It codes for CSASKSGPSYEQYF.

This clonotype appeared a few times. V gene TRBV6-2 or TRBV6-3 combines with J gene TRBJ1-1; D is possibly TRBD1 (5 bases). The CDR3 consists of 14 residues. V was clipped by 7 bases and J by 0 bases, with 12 bases between them. CDR1 and CDR2 (germline): MNHEY, SVGEGT. The CDR3 coding sequence is TGTGCCAGCAAAAGGGGAACCATGAACACTGAAGCTTTCTTT. This gives the protein CASKRGTMNTEAFF.

Regarding this clonotype: This may arise from a read error, as a much more abundant clone is one base away. The chain combines TRBV6-2 or TRBV6-3 with TRBJ2-7; unclear D gene. CDR3 length: 12 residues. V lost 2 bases and J lost 3, with 5 bases in between. Germline CDR1 and CDR2: MNHEY and SVGEGT. The CDR3: CASSYGVYEQYF. CDR3 DNA: TGTGCCAGCAGTTACGGAGTCTACGAGCAGTACTTC.

With regard to this clonotype: One end of the junction varies from germline; a read error may be responsible. The chain's CDR3 is CASSPNRGRSTQYF. CDR3 in DNA: TGTGCAAGCAGCCCGAACAGGGGTCGGTCGACCCAGTACTTC. The rearrangement links TRBV7-2 to TRBJ2-5; 7 bases line up with TRBD1. Germline V gives CDR1 SGHTA, CDR2 FQGNSA. The CDR3 spans 14 residues.

This clonotype was picked up a small number of times. The V and J genes are TRBV4-3 and TRBJ2-5, with 7 nucleotides matching TRBD2. The CDR3 runs 14 residues. With V trimmed by 1 base and J by 5 bases, 4 bases remained unmatched. Germline V CDR1 and CDR2: LGHNA, YSLEER. The CDR3 loop is CASSQGTSSETQYF. The CDR3, as DNA: TGCGCCAGCAGCCAAGGGACTAGTAGTGAGACCCAGTACTTC.

The CDR3 sequence: CATSPDLGSWNEQFF. The CDR3 DNA sequence: TGTGCCACCAGCCCCGACTTGGGTTCCTGGAATGAGCAGTTCTTC. This rearrangement joins TRBV15 to TRBJ2-7; D not certain. The J call may be faulty, since TRBJ2-1 better matches the DNA end. Germline CDR1 is LNHNV and CDR2 is YYDKDF (reference sequence). The CDR3 totals 15 residues.

Note on this clonotype: One end of the junction is discordant with germline, which a read error may explain. This sequence joins TRBV7-2 and TRBJ1-6; 9 bases align to TRBD1. The germline gives CDR1 SGHTA, CDR2 FQGNSA. The CDR3 spans 14 residues. This CDR3 is CASSFRDRASPLHF. The CDR3 bases are TGTGCCAGCAGCTTCCGGGACAGGGCTTCACCCCTTCACTTT.

This clonotype appeared a few times. Its ends do not fully match the called genes, so a read error is possible. The V call is TRBV7-7, the J call TRBJ2-2; D unresolved. The CDR3 loop spans 15 amino acids. Germline loops: CDR1 SSHAT, CDR2 FNYEAQ (reference sequence). CDR3 region: CASSRLGLNTGELFF. DNA for the CDR3: TGTGCTAGCAGCCGCCTGGGATTAAACACCGGGGAGCTGTTTTTT.

The chain couples TRBV4-2 to TRBJ1-1, with 7 bases that match TRBD1. V shed 1 base and J 6 bases; nucleotides not matched to a gene: 8. CDR1 and CDR2 (germline): LGHNA, YNFKEQ. CDR3 length: 15 residues. The CDR3 DNA sequence: TGTGCCAGCAGCCAAGTGAAGGGGGCAAATTCTGAAGCTTTCTTT. Amino acid sequence: CASSQVKGANSEAFF.

This clonotype was counted between two and nine times. The CDR3 spells CASSQGQGYYGYTF. The DNA of the CDR3 is TGCGCCAGCAGCCAAGGACAGGGCTACTATGGCTACACCTTC. The J gene is TRBJ1-2, the V gene TRBV5-1, with TRBD1 identical over 8 bases. CDR1 is SGHRS, CDR2 YFSETQ, per germline. Trimming at V came to 4 bases and at J to 3 bases, leaving 5 bases not matched to a gene. The CDR3 runs to 14 residues. Together with reference TRBV5-1 and TRBJ1-2, the CDR3 gives the full variable domain: KAGVTQTPRYLIKTRGQQVTLSCSPISGHRSVSWYQQTPGQGLQFLFEYFSETQRNKGNFPGRFSGRQFSNSRSEMNVSTLELGDSALYLCASSQGQGYYGYTFGSGTRLTVV.

This clonotype appeared a few times. The V call is TRBV24-1, the J call TRBJ1-3; a possible D gene is TRBD1 (5 bases). V was trimmed by 7 bases and J by 8 bases, leaving 11 bases between them. Germline assignment: CDR1 KGHDR and CDR2 SFDVKD. CDR3 size: 12 residues. This CDR3 is CATSQGGDTIYF. CDR3 DNA sequence: TGTGCCACCAGCCAGGGCGGCGACACCATATATTTT.

The chain joins TRBV4-3 to TRBJ2-5; D may be TRBD1 (6 bases). V was shortened by 1 base and J by 2 bases, with 11 bases between the two germline ends. This CDR3 spans 15 amino acids. CDR1 is LGHNA and CDR2 is YSLEER in the germline V gene. CDR3 sequence (DNA): TGCGCCAGCAGCCAAGCTTGGGGGCAACAAGAGACCCAGTACTTC. It codes for CASSQAWGQQETQYF.

The chain is built from TRBV7-2 and TRBJ1-2; D not resolved. V was trimmed by 5 bases and J by 0 bases, leaving 13 bases between them. The CDR3 sequence is 15 residues long. From germline, CDR1 is SGHTA and CDR2 FQGNSA. The chain's CDR3 is CASSTRAITNYGYTF. The CDR3 nucleotides read TGTGCCAGCAGCACCCGGGCGATCACTAACTATGGCTACACCTTC.

This chain joins TRBV20-1 and TRBJ1-4; no clear D gene. The germline V gene has CDR1 DFQATT and CDR2 SNEGSKA (reference sequence). There are 11 residues in the CDR3. The V gene lost 3 bases and the J gene lost 3 bases, with 2 bases spanning the gap. In DNA, the CDR3 is TGCAGTGCTAGGTCTAATGAAAAACTGTTTTTT. Amino acid sequence: CSARSNEKLFF.

In its sample, this clonotype was seen once. The J gene is TRBJ2-1, the V gene TRBV12-3 or TRBV12-4; D gene unclear. The CDR3 spans 14 residues. V shed 6 bases and J shed 1 base, with 10 bases lying between them. CDR3 sequence reads: CASSFAPSYNEQFF. CDR3 nucleotide sequence: TGTGCCAGCAGCTTTGCACCATCCTACAATGAGCAGTTCTTC.

The chain carries TRBV28 and TRBJ1-2, with D unresolved. The ends were cut back, 7 bases at V and 8 bases at J, with 17 bases in the middle. CDR1 is MDHEN, CDR2 SYDVKM, per germline. The CDR3 covers 13 residues. CDR3 nucleotides: TGTGCCAGCATCCCTTCCGGGCCCGGCGGCTACACCTTC. This encodes CASIPSGPGGYTF.

In its sample, this clonotype was seen a few times. The chain uses TRBV13 and TRBJ1-1; 7 bases fit TRBD1. From germline, CDR1 is PRHDT and CDR2 FYEKMQ (reference sequence). V shed 5 bases and J 11 bases; nucleotides not matched to a gene: 17. The CDR3 is 15 residues long. The CDR3 bases are TGTGCCAGCAGCCCGAGTGGGGACAGTCTCCCTTGGGCTTTCTTT. This encodes CASSPSGDSLPWAFF.

The chain carries TRBV9 and TRBJ2-6; TRBD1 or TRBD2 may be the D gene (5 bases each). The CDR3 is 15 residues long. Trimming took off 1 base at V and 5 bases at J, with 10 bases between the two ends. Germline V gene sequence: CDR1 SGDLS, CDR2 YYNGEE. Written as DNA, the CDR3 is TGTGCCAGCAGCGTATGGGGGAACAGGGCCAACGTCCTGACTTTC. Protein: CASSVWGNRANVLTF. The full variable domain, with the rest looked up from reference TRBV9 and TRBJ2-6, is DSGVTQTPKHLITATGQRVTLRCSPRSGDLSVYWYQQSLDQGLQFLIQYYNGEERAKGNILERFSAQQFPDLHSELNLSSLELGDSALYFCASSVWGNRANVLTFGAGSRLTVL.

This clonotype was picked up a small number of times. The chain employs TRBV15 and TRBJ2-5; D might be TRBD1 or TRBD2, each matching 5 bases. The CDR3 has 14 residues. V was pared by 8 bases and J by 2 bases, with 15 bases between. Germline V lookup: CDR1 LNHNV, CDR2 YYDKDF (reference sequence). CDR3 DNA sequence: TGTGCCACCGCGAGAGGGGCCGAACAAGAGACCCAGTACTTC. Protein product: CATARGAEQETQYF. The full variable domain, with the rest looked up from reference TRBV15 and TRBJ2-5, is DAMVIQNPRYQVTQFGKPVTLSCSQTLNHNVMYWYQQKSSQAPKLLFHYYDKDFNNEADTPDNFQSRRPNTSFCFLDIRSPGLGDTAMYLCATARGAEQETQYFGPGTRLLVL.

The J gene is TRBJ1-6, the V gene TRBV29-1; weak D call: TRBD1 (5 bases). The germline V gene has CDR1 SQVTM and CDR2 ANQGSEA. This CDR3 region has 13 residues. V was pared by 7 bases and J by 10 bases, with 17 bases between. DNA for the CDR3: TGCAGCGCGTCCGCAAGGGGTTCCTCACCCCTCCACTTT. This encodes CSASARGSSPLHF.

The rearrangement joins TRBV12-3 or TRBV12-4 to TRBJ2-2, with D possibly matching TRBD2 (6 bases). V shed 2 bases and J shed 1 base, with 11 bases lying between them. There are 16 residues in the CDR3. The CDR3 region has the DNA TGTGCCAGCAGTTTATTTGGGCGGGGGAACACCGGGGAGCTGTTTTTT. This translates into CASSLFGRGNTGELFF.

The chain employs TRBV2 and TRBJ2-2; TRBD1 might be the D (5 bases). V lost 6 bases and J 3 bases, leaving 8 bases between the germline ends. The CDR3 is 13 amino acids. The germline V gene encodes CDR1 SNHLY and CDR2 FYNNEI. The CDR3 sequence is CASSRQYTGELFF. CDR3 coding DNA: TGTGCCAGCAGCCGACAGTACACCGGGGAGCTGTTTTTT. The whole variable domain, filled in from reference TRBV2 and TRBJ2-2, reads EPEVTQTPSHQVTQMGQEVILRCVPISNHLYFYWYRQILGQKVEFLVSFYNNEISEKSEIFDDQFSVERPDGSNFTLKIRSTKLEDSAMYFCASSRQYTGELFFGEGSRLTVL.

This clonotype was counted a few times. CDR3 nucleotides: TGCGCCAGCAGCCAACGGGCTCACACAGATACGCAGTATTTT. This encodes CASSQRAHTDTQYF. The chain recombines TRBV4-1 with TRBJ2-3, with D uncertain. The V and J ends lost 2 bases and 2 bases respectively, with 8 bases between them. The germline gives CDR1 MGHRA, CDR2 YSYEKL. This CDR3 region has 14 residues.

The chain is built from TRBV4-2 and TRBJ2-4; D gene unclear. Trimming shortened V by 0 bases and J by 0 bases, and 9 bases separated the two germline ends. The germline V gene has CDR1 LGHNA and CDR2 YNFKEQ. This CDR3 comprises 16 residues. CDR3 sequence: CASSQDWESAKNIQYF. The CDR3 DNA sequence: TGTGCCAGCAGCCAAGACTGGGAATCAGCCAAAAACATTCAGTACTTC.

The V call is TRBV11-3, the J call TRBJ1-4; D may be TRBD1 (6 bases). The CDR3 has 15 residues. Trimming pared 4 bases from V and 8 bases from J, leaving 17 bases between. Germline-derived CDR1 and CDR2 are SGHNT and YENEEA. CDR3 sequence reads: CASSWRGGAYEKLFF. CDR3 DNA: TGTGCCAGCAGCTGGCGCGGGGGCGCTTACGAAAAACTGTTTTTT.

The rearrangement joins TRBV7-9 to TRBJ2-1; D is tentatively TRBD1 or TRBD2 (5 bases each). The CDR3 consists of 16 residues. V lost 5 bases and J lost 1, with 15 bases in between. Germline V lookup: CDR1 SEHNR, CDR2 FQNEAQ (reference sequence). The CDR3 reads CASSPPGQSSYNEQFF. DNA of the CDR3: TGTGCCAGCAGCCCGCCGGGGCAGAGTTCCTACAATGAGCAGTTCTTC.